This T cell receptor (beta chain) appears in the sequencing data of a study of T cell changes during pregnancy in multiple sclerosis. The assay was immunoSEQ multiplex PCR, and TCRdb's table has in-frame clones only and misses some. The repertoire holds 73,000 or so clones, with less than 95% as singletons. The ends lost 0 bases at V and 4 bases at J; junction bases unmatched: 9. The CDR3 has 16 residues. Germline CDR1 reads SGDLS; CDR2 reads YYNGEE. The J gene is TRBJ1-2, the V gene TRBV9, with TRBD1 matching 7 bases. The origin of this receptor is a female donor with multiple sclerosis, enrolled in a pregnancy study. Sequencing was performed on peripheral blood, taken in the second trimester of pregnancy. As DNA, the CDR3 is TGTGCCAGCAGCGTAGGCTCCGGACAGGAGGCCTATGGCTACACCTTC. Translating it yields CASSVGSGQEAYGYTF.